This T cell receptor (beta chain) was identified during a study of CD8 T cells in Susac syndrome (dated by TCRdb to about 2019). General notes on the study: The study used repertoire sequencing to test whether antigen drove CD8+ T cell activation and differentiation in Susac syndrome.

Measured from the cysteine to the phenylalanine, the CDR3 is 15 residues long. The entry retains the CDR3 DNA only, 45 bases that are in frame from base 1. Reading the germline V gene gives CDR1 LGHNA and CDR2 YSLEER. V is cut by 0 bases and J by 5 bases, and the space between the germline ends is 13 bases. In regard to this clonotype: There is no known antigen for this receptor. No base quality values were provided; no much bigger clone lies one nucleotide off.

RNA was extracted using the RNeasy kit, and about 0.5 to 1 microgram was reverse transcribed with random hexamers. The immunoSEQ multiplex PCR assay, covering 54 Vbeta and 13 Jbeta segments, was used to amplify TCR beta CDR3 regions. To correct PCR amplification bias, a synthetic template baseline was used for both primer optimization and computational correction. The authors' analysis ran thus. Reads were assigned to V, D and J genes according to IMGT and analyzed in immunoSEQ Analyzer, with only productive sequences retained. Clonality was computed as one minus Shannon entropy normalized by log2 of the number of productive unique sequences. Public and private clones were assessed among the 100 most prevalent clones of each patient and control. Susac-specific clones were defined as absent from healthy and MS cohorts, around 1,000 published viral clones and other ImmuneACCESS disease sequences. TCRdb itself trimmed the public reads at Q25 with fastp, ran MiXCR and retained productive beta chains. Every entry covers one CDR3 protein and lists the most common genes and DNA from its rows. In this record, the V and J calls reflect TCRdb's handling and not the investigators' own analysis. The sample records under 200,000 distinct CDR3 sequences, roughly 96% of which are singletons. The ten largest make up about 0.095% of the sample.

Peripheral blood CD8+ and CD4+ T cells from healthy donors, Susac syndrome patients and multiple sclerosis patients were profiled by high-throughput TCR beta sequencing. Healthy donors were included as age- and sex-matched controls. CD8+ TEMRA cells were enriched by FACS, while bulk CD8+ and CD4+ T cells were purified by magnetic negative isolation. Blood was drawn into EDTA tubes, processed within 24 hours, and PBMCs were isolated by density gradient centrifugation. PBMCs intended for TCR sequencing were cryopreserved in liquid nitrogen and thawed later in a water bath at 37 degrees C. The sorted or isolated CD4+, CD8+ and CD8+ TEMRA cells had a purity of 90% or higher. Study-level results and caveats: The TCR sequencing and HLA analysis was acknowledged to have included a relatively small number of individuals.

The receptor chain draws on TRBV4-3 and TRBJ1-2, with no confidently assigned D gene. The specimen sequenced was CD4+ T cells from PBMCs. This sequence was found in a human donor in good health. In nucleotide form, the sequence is TGCGCCAGCAGCCAAGAATACAGCCAAAGTTATGGCTACACCTTC. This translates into CASSQEYSQSYGYTF.